One and the same sample provided the 26 T cell receptor beta chains below, sequenced in a study of blood T cell repertoires in COVID-19. Method: immunoSEQ multiplex PCR; TCRdb's copy keeps in-frame clones and lacks some. The sample has roughly 500,000 clones, roughly nine tenths seen once. The sequencing input was peripheral blood. Receptors originate from a man younger than 35 with COVID-19, enrolled during active disease.

V is TRBV6-6 and J is TRBJ2-7; D is possibly TRBD1 (6 bases). CDR3 size: 15 residues. The V gene's germline CDR1 is MNHNY and CDR2 SVGAGI (reference sequence). Trimming removed 6 bases at V and 1 base at J, with 16 bases between. DNA for the CDR3: TGTGCCAGCAGCTTCCTCTGGACAGAGTCCTACGAGCAGTACTTC. Translated: CASSFLWTESYEQYF.

The chain links TRBV9 to TRBJ2-3; 12 bases agree with TRBD2. The CDR3 is 15 residues long. V shed 4 bases, J shed 3 bases, and the junction held 3 bases outside the gene matches. Germline V CDR1 and CDR2: SGDLS, YYNGEE. The CDR3 region has the DNA TGTGCCAGCAGCACCGGGACTAGCGGGACAGATACGCAGTATTTT. Amino acid sequence: CASSTGTSGTDTQYF.

The CDR3 region has the DNA TGTGCCAGCAGGCTAGCGGGGTTTGGAGATACGCAGTATTTT. Translation gives CASRLAGFGDTQYF. The chain is built from TRBV6-5 and TRBJ2-3; TRBD2 aligns across 9 bases. The junction had 6 bases not matched to a gene; V was cut back by 6 bases and J by 5 bases. Germline loops: CDR1 MNHEY, CDR2 SVGAGI. CDR3 length: 14 amino acids.

The CDR3 sequence: CASSARGLTYNEQFF. DNA of the CDR3: TGTGCCAGCAGCGCCAGGGGGCTGACTTACAATGAGCAGTTCTTC. This chain connects TRBV14 to TRBJ2-1; 8 positions match TRBD1. This CDR3 comprises 15 residues. With V trimmed by 5 bases and J by 4 bases, 7 bases remained unmatched. Per germline, CDR1 SGHDN and CDR2 FVKESK.

This chain joins TRBV2 and TRBJ1-5, with 7 bases that match TRBD1. J was trimmed by 6 bases and V by 8 bases; bases with no gene match: 10. There are 14 residues in the CDR3. The germline V gene has CDR1 SNHLY and CDR2 FYNNEI. CDR3 in amino acids: CASRGGQGGQPQHF. The CDR3 DNA is TGTGCCAGCCGCGGTGGCCAGGGGGGTCAGCCCCAGCATTTT.

The chain has TRBV27 and TRBJ2-7, with D unresolved. The germline gives CDR1 MNHEY, CDR2 SMNVEV (reference sequence). Trimming cost V 0 bases and J 3 bases, with 6 bases left between them. This CDR3 region has 13 residues. CDR3 loop: CASSLSGNYEQYF. The CDR3 DNA sequence: TGTGCCAGCAGTTTATCCGGTAACTACGAGCAGTACTTC.

V gene TRBV28 combines with J gene TRBJ1-1, with no clear D. V lost 8 bases to trimming and J lost 4 bases, with 11 bases between them. Germline values: CDR1 MDHEN, CDR2 SYDVKM. The CDR3 is 12 residues long. The CDR3 DNA reads as TGTGCCAGCGCGGGATTAGTCACTGAAGCTTTCTTT. Protein sequence: CASAGLVTEAFF.

This clone was picked up one time. V is TRBV12-5 and J is TRBJ2-7; 9 nucleotides align to TRBD1. With 6 bases clipped from V and 0 bases from J, the junction kept 9 bases outside the gene matches. The CDR3 is 16 amino acids. Germline V gene sequence: CDR1 LGHNT, CDR2 FRNRAP. CDR3 nucleotides: TGTGCTAGTGGCTACCGGACAGGGGACCTCTCCTACGAGCAGTACTTC. Translation: CASGYRTGDLSYEQYF. Using reference TRBV12-5 and TRBJ2-7 for the parts outside the CDR3, the full variable domain is DARVTQTPRHKVTEMGQEVTMRCQPILGHNTVFWYRQTMMQGLELLAYFRNRAPLDDSGMPKDRFSAEMPDATLATLKIQPSEPRDSAVYFCASGYRTGDLSYEQYFGPGTRLTVT.

This sequence joins TRBV6-5 and TRBJ2-5, with D uncertain. The CDR3 sequence is 14 residues long. V lost 2 bases, J lost 0 bases, and 7 bases lay in between. Germline CDR1 reads MNHEY; CDR2 reads SVGAGI. CDR3 DNA sequence: TGTGCCAGCAGTTACGAGCCGTACCAAGAGACCCAGTACTTC. Translation: CASSYEPYQETQYF.

The rearrangement uses TRBV14 and TRBJ2-1; 14 nucleotides line up with TRBD2. Germline V gene sequence: CDR1 SGHDN, CDR2 FVKESK. The trim removed 3 bases at V and 7 bases at J, leaving 8 bases unmatched. The CDR3 spans 17 residues. DNA for the CDR3: TGTGCCAGCAGCCATGGGACTAGCGGGAGTCGGAGGAATGAGCAGTTCTTC. This codes for CASSHGTSGSRRNEQFF.

The gene calls are TRBV7-6 and TRBJ2-2, with 11 bases aligning to TRBD2. The CDR3 covers 17 residues. Per germline, CDR1 SGHVS and CDR2 FNYEAQ. The ends lost 1 base at V and 6 bases at J; junction bases unmatched: 7. As DNA, the CDR3 is TGTGCCAGCAGCTTAGGCCCTAGCGGGAGGTCAGCCGGGGAGCTGTTTTTT. Translating gives CASSLGPSGRSAGELFF.

The rearrangement uses TRBV19 and TRBJ1-4; unclear D gene. Looked up from germline, CDR1 is LNHDA and CDR2 is SQIVND (reference sequence). The CDR3 has 16 amino acids. Trimming left V 3 bases short and J 4 bases short, with 15 bases between. In DNA, the CDR3 is TGTGCCAGTAGTATGGGTAGGCGAGGAAATAATGAAAAACTGTTTTTT. It translates to CASSMGRRGNNEKLFF.

This clone was seen a single time. The chain employs TRBV11-2 and TRBJ2-5; a possible D gene is TRBD1 (6 bases). CDR3 length: 13 amino acids. V was trimmed by 6 bases and J by 4 bases, leaving 12 bases between them. CDR1 and CDR2 (germline): SGHAT, FQNNGV. CDR3 bases: TGTGCCAGCAGGGAACAGGGCCGAGAGACCCAGTACTTC. This encodes CASREQGRETQYF.

This chain joins TRBV10-3 and TRBJ1-2; 7 bases agree with TRBD1. Germline V CDR1 and CDR2: ENHRY, SYGVKD. The CDR3 loop spans 13 amino acids. J lost 7 bases, V lost 6 bases, and 8 bases had no gene match. CDR3: CAISREGAGGYTF. Here the CDR3 DNA reads TGTGCCATCAGCCGCGAGGGGGCAGGTGGCTACACCTTC.

In DNA, the CDR3 is TGTGCCTGGAGTGTATCGCTAGGCCTCGGGTATGGCTACACCTTC. Translated: CAWSVSLGLGYGYTF. This chain links TRBV30 with TRBJ1-2; D is unclear. In germline, CDR1 is GTSNPN, CDR2 SVGIG (reference sequence). This CDR3 contains 15 residues. Between the trimmed V and J ends, which lost 0 bases and 5 bases, there was a span of 16 bases.

J is TRBJ2-3 and V is TRBV6-1, with D tentatively TRBD2 (5 bases). The germline CDR1 and CDR2 sequences are MNHNS and SASEGT. Trimming removed 1 base from V and 4 bases from J, with 9 bases in between. The CDR3 is made up of 14 amino acids. Here the CDR3 DNA reads TGTGCCAGCAGTGAAGTCAAAGCGGCAGATACGCAGTATTTT. Translation gives CASSEVKAADTQYF.

V and J are TRBV6-5 and TRBJ2-5; D is unresolved. Trimming cost V 5 bases and J 5 bases, with 9 bases left between them. This CDR3 comprises 12 residues. Germline CDR1 MNHEY, CDR2 SVGAGI. CDR3 DNA sequence: TGTGCCAGCAGTCACAGAGTTGAGACCCAGTACTTC. Translated: CASSHRVETQYF.

The chain employs TRBV3-1 (or the pseudogene TRBV3-2) and TRBJ1-6; 9 bases fit TRBD1. Germline CDR1 LGHDT, CDR2 YNNKEL (reference sequence). After removal of 5 bases from V and 10 bases from J, the junction contained 12 bases not matched to a gene. The CDR3 totals 16 residues. CDR3 loop: CASSGQGTERGSPLHF. CDR3 DNA sequence: TGTGCCAGCAGCGGACAGGGGACAGAGCGGGGATCACCCCTCCACTTT.

This sequence joins TRBV3-1 (or the pseudogene TRBV3-2) and TRBJ1-1, with D perhaps matching TRBD1 (6 bases). CDR3 length: 14 residues. V lost 4 bases and J 0 bases, leaving 9 bases between the germline ends. From germline, CDR1 is LGHDT and CDR2 YNNKEL (reference sequence). CDR3 sequence reads: CASSRTEMNTEAFF. CDR3 sequence (DNA): TGTGCCAGCAGCCGGACAGAGATGAACACTGAAGCTTTCTTT.

The CDR3 DNA reads TGTGCCAGCAGGGAAACAGGGGGGGCAGAGTACTTC. It codes for CASRETGGAEYF. The gene calls are TRBV2 and TRBJ2-4, with a weak D call TRBD1 (8 bases). The CDR3 has 12 residues. Germline V gives CDR1 SNHLY, CDR2 FYNNEI. V was cut by 6 bases and J by 14 bases, with 17 bases left in between. The variable domain in full, with the rest retrieved from reference TRBV2 and TRBJ2-4, is EPEVTQTPSHQVTQMGQEVILRCVPISNHLYFYWYRQILGQKVEFLVSFYNNEISEKSEIFDDQFSVERPDGSNFTLKIRSTKLEDSAMYFCASRETGGAEYFGAGTRLSVL.

The rearrangement uses TRBV13 and TRBJ2-2; 7 bases are shared with TRBD2. From germline, CDR1 is PRHDT and CDR2 FYEKMQ (reference sequence). Trimming took 9 bases from V and 6 from J; bases not matched to a gene: 10. The CDR3 has 14 residues. The CDR3 loop reads CASREGGSPGELFF. DNA of the CDR3: TGTGCCAGTAGGGAGGGCGGGAGCCCCGGGGAGCTGTTTTTT.

The chain is built from TRBV11-2 and TRBJ2-1, with TRBD2 matching over 10 bases. The CDR3 is 15 amino acids. The trim removed 5 bases at V and 9 bases at J, leaving 10 bases unmatched. Germline CDR1 and CDR2: SGHAT and FQNNGV. The CDR3 region is CASSLRTSGEGEQFF. The CDR3 nucleotides are TGTGCCAGCAGCCTCAGGACTAGCGGAGAAGGTGAGCAGTTCTTC. Variable domain in full (rest from reference TRBV11-2 and TRBJ2-1): EAGVAQSPRYKIIEKRQSVAFWCNPISGHATLYWYQQILGQGPKLLIQFQNNGVVDDSQLPKDRFSAERLKGVDSTLKIQPAKLEDSAVYLCASSLRTSGEGEQFFGPGTRLTVL.

The chain couples TRBV27 to TRBJ2-2; no firm D call. The V end lost 6 bases, the J end lost 10 bases, and 15 bases lay between the germline ends. CDR1 is MNHEY and CDR2 is SMNVEV in the germline V gene (reference sequence). The CDR3 totals 13 residues. Here the CDR3 DNA reads TGTGCCAGCAGCCGAGTCGGGTCGGCGGAGCTGTTTTTT. Amino acid sequence: CASSRVGSAELFF.

This sequence joins TRBV11-2 and TRBJ2-7; TRBD2 matches at 11 bases. V lost 2 bases to trimming and J lost 6 bases; unmatched junction nucleotides: 6. The CDR3 loop spans 15 amino acids. Germline values: CDR1 SGHAT, CDR2 FQNNGV. CDR3 sequence: CASSLRVAGGAEQYF. CDR3 sequence (DNA): TGTGCCAGCAGCTTAAGGGTAGCGGGGGGGGCCGAGCAGTACTTC.

The V call is TRBV6-6, the J call TRBJ2-5; possibly TRBD2 for D (5 bases). V lost 0 bases and J 9 bases, leaving 17 bases between the germline ends. The CDR3 runs 15 residues. Germline CDR1 and CDR2: MNHNY and SVGAGI (reference sequence). DNA for the CDR3: TGTGCCAGCAGTTACTCGACCTCGGCAGGAGGAGCCCAGTACTTC. Translating it yields CASSYSTSAGGAQYF.

V and J are TRBV5-4 and TRBJ1-2; TRBD1 aligns across 8 bases. Trimming took 2 bases from V and 4 from J; bases not matched to a gene: 1. Germline V lookup: CDR1 SGHNT, CDR2 YYREEE (reference sequence). The CDR3 extends over 13 amino acids. The CDR3 protein is CASSFTGGYGYTF. The CDR3 bases are TGTGCCAGCAGCTTCACAGGGGGCTATGGCTACACCTTC.